This entry lists 21 T cell receptor beta chains sequenced from one sample in a study of cytomegalovirus exposure and HLA in healthy donors. The PCR was carried out with 60 Vbeta primers and 13 Jbeta primers. This table comes from immunoSEQ multiplex PCR, and its TCRdb copy is limited to in-frame clones, with some not included. The profile shows about 160,000 clones, 60% to 80% of them singletons. Source material: PBMCs. The source of these receptors is a man over 45 in good health and CMV-seropositive.

V and J are TRBV7-9 and TRBJ1-5; D is ambiguous. Germline V lookup: CDR1 SEHNR, CDR2 FQNEAQ (reference sequence). V gave up 1 base and J gave up 5 bases, with 6 bases separating them. The length of the CDR3 is 13 residues. This CDR3 is CASSLDSHQPQHF. CDR3 sequence (DNA): TGTGCCAGCAGCTTAGACAGTCATCAGCCCCAGCATTTT.

The V call is TRBV7-9, the J call TRBJ2-5, with 14 bases matching TRBD2. V lost 5 bases, J lost 6 bases, and 8 bases stayed unmatched. Germline V CDR1 and CDR2: SEHNR, FQNEAQ (reference sequence). This CDR3 has 16 residues. This chain's CDR3 is CASSPRTSGGMKTQYF. The CDR3, as DNA: TGTGCCAGCAGCCCCCGGACTAGCGGGGGGATGAAGACCCAGTACTTC.

The chain links TRBV28 to TRBJ1-3; D perhaps matches TRBD1 (5 bases). Germline assignment: CDR1 MDHEN and CDR2 SYDVKM. Trimming removed 6 bases from V and 3 bases from J, with 12 bases in between. The CDR3 runs to 14 residues. Written as DNA, the CDR3 is TGTGCCAGCAGGGCAGGGAACCGTGGAAACACCATATATTTT. Its protein product is CASRAGNRGNTIYF.

This chain joins TRBV28 and TRBJ1-5; D is unresolved. From germline, CDR1 is MDHEN and CDR2 SYDVKM. The CDR3 length is 11 residues. Trimming shortened V by 1 base and J by 9 bases, and 4 bases separated the two germline ends. This CDR3 is CASSLSRPQHF. The DNA of the CDR3 is TGTGCCAGCAGTTTATCCCGGCCCCAGCATTTT. Based on the CDR3 plus reference TRBV28 and TRBJ1-5, the full variable domain is DVKVTQSSRYLVKRTGEKVFLECVQDMDHENMFWYRQDPGLGLRLIYFSYDVKMKEKGDIPEGYSVSREKKERFSLILESASTNQTSMYLCASSLSRPQHFGDGTRLSIL.

The rearrangement uses TRBV6-5 and TRBJ1-3; D perhaps matches TRBD1 (5 bases). The CDR3 length is 14 residues. CDR1 is MNHEY, CDR2 SVGAGI, per germline. Trimming left V 6 bases short and J 1 base short, with 10 bases between. The CDR3 is CASSRGGSGNTIYF. CDR3 DNA: TGTGCCAGCAGCCGCGGGGGATCTGGAAACACCATATATTTT.

The chain joins TRBV28 to TRBJ1-5, with D perhaps matching TRBD1 (5 bases). The CDR3 sequence is 15 residues long. V shed 2 bases and J shed 4 bases, with 12 bases lying between them. The germline V gene has CDR1 MDHEN and CDR2 SYDVKM. CDR3 loop: CASSLRDFGNQPQHF. The CDR3 DNA is TGTGCCAGCAGTTTACGGGACTTCGGGAATCAGCCCCAGCATTTT.

In DNA, the CDR3 is TGTGCCAGCTCACCCAGTCAGCAGGGGGCAGCTTCACCCCTCCACTTT. This codes for CASSPSQQGAASPLHF. The chain joins TRBV18 to TRBJ1-6; 8 bases match TRBD1. V shed 3 bases, J shed 9 bases, and the junction held 10 bases outside the gene matches. Per the germline V gene, CDR1 is KGHSH and CDR2 is LQKENI. The CDR3 is made up of 16 amino acids.

This chain links TRBV7-6 with TRBJ2-3, with TRBD2 matching over 8 bases. This CDR3 spans 15 amino acids. The germline V gene encodes CDR1 SGHVS and CDR2 FNYEAQ. V was pared by 5 bases and J by 4 bases, with 8 bases of the junction left unmatched. In nucleotides, the CDR3 is TGTGCCAGCAGCCACGAGCGGGGGAGGGCAGATACGCAGTATTTT. Protein product: CASSHERGRADTQYF.

This clone was seen once. Different DNA sequences within this sample yield the same CDR3. The rearrangement joins TRBV27 to TRBJ2-2, with a possible D match to TRBD2 (5 bases). V was pared by 8 bases and J by 9 bases, with 13 bases between. Germline CDR1 reads MNHEY; CDR2 reads SMNVEV (reference sequence). The CDR3 runs to 12 residues. CDR3 residues: CASSSRGRELFF. The DNA for the CDR3 is TGTGCCAGCTCTTCACGGGGAAGGGAGCTGTTTTTT.

The genes are TRBV6-5 and TRBJ2-1; no clear D gene. There are 14 residues in the CDR3. CDR1 and CDR2 from the germline V gene are MNHEY and SVGAGI. The V end was cut by 3 bases, the J end by 4 bases, with 10 bases between. The CDR3 protein is CASSYSQDYNEQFF. Written as DNA, the CDR3 is TGTGCCAGCAGTTATTCGCAGGATTACAATGAGCAGTTCTTC.

This clone was observed a handful of times. The chain uses TRBV29-1 and TRBJ2-5; TRBD2 is a possible D gene (6 bases). Germline values: CDR1 SQVTM, CDR2 ANQGSEA. V was cut by 4 bases and J by 2 bases, with 14 bases left in between. The CDR3 covers 14 residues. The DNA for the CDR3 is TGCAGCGTTGCAGAAGGGACTCCACAAGAGACCCAGTACTTC. Encoded protein: CSVAEGTPQETQYF.

Comment on this clone: Distinct nucleotide sequences in the sample also encode this CDR3. This sequence joins TRBV2 and TRBJ1-1, with TRBD1 matching over 8 bases. The CDR3 totals 13 residues. Germline V CDR1 and CDR2: SNHLY, FYNNEI. V shed 7 bases, J shed 1 base, and the junction held 2 bases outside the gene matches. CDR3 nucleotides: TGTGCCAGCACCGGACAGGGGAACACTGAAGCTTTCTTT. It yields the protein CASTGQGNTEAFF.

The chain uses TRBV2 and TRBJ1-4, with 8 bases aligning to TRBD1. Germline CDR1 is SNHLY and CDR2 is FYNNEI. The CDR3 sequence is 15 residues long. Trimming cost V 6 bases and J 8 bases; bases outside gene matches: 11. The CDR3 coding sequence is TGTGCCAGCAGGGCTTTCGGGACAGGAGGGGAAAAACTGTTTTTT. Translation gives CASRAFGTGGEKLFF. The full variable domain, its missing parts supplied by reference TRBV2 and TRBJ1-4, is EPEVTQTPSHQVTQMGQEVILRCVPISNHLYFYWYRQILGQKVEFLVSFYNNEISEKSEIFDDQFSVERPDGSNFTLKIRSTKLEDSAMYFCASRAFGTGGEKLFFGSGTQLSVL.

The chain has TRBV5-4 and TRBJ2-7, with TRBD1 matching 8 bases. This CDR3 spans 14 amino acids. V trimming: 6 bases; J trimming: 3 bases; junction bases outside the gene matches: 8. Per the germline V gene, CDR1 is SGHNT and CDR2 is YYREEE (reference sequence). The CDR3: CASTRGQEIYEQYF. DNA of the CDR3: TGTGCCAGCACCAGGGGGCAGGAAATCTACGAGCAGTACTTC.

The CDR3 sequence: CASSASSGNTGELFF. The CDR3 coding sequence is TGTGCCAGCAGTGCCTCAAGCGGAAACACCGGGGAGCTGTTTTTT. The V and J genes are TRBV25-1 and TRBJ2-2; a possible D gene is TRBD2 (5 bases). Germline lookup yields CDR1 MGHDK and CDR2 SYGVNS. CDR3 length equals 15 residues. V was clipped by 4 bases and J by 2 bases, with 11 bases between them.

The chain links TRBV4-1 to TRBJ2-5, with 11 bases that match TRBD1. The DNA matches TRBJ2-7 better at its end, which makes the J call doubtful. CDR1 and CDR2 from the germline V gene are MGHRA and YSYEKL. CDR3 length equals 15 residues. The CDR3: CASSPTGQGDYEQYF. CDR3 sequence (DNA): TGCGCCAGCAGCCCCACGGGACAGGGGGACTACGAGCAGTACTTC.

The genes are TRBV4-3 and TRBJ2-7; 8 positions agree with TRBD2. The CDR3 consists of 15 residues. Germline CDR1 LGHNA, CDR2 YSLEER. J gave up 2 bases and V 3 bases, and 6 bases lay outside the gene matches. CDR3 in DNA: TGCGCCAGCAGCCAGCTAGCGGGTCTGGCCTACGAGCAGTACTTC. Translation gives CASSQLAGLAYEQYF.

This clone has just a few counts. For the CDR3, the DNA is TGTGCCAGCAGAACAGGGGGGTACGAGCAGTACTTC. Translating it yields CASRTGGYEQYF. The chain links TRBV27 to TRBJ2-5, with 8 bases aligning to TRBD1. The J call may be in error: the DNA end matches TRBJ2-7 better. CDR1 MNHEY and CDR2 SMNVEV come from the germline V gene (reference sequence). This CDR3 has 12 amino acids.

The chain couples TRBV10-2 to TRBJ1-3; no clear D gene. The CDR3 is 15 residues long. Germline V gene sequence: CDR1 WSHSY, CDR2 SAAADI. Trimming removed 2 bases from V and 0 bases from J, with 8 bases in between. CDR3 bases: TGCGCCAGCAGTGAGATCGGGAGCTCTGGAAACACCATATATTTT. Its translation is CASSEIGSSGNTIYF.

This chain connects TRBV7-9 to TRBJ2-5; 8 bases are a match to TRBD1. Trimming at V came to 8 bases and at J to 4 bases, leaving 9 bases not matched to a gene. The germline gives CDR1 SEHNR, CDR2 FQNEAQ (reference sequence). The CDR3 loop spans 14 amino acids. The DNA for the CDR3 is TGTGCCAGCCATCACCAGGGGGCGGGAGAGACCCAGTACTTC. The encoded protein is CASHHQGAGETQYF.

This clone turned up a few times. V usage is TRBV6-1 and J usage is TRBJ2-3; D unresolved. Trimming stripped 0 bases from V and 3 bases from J, with 13 bases between. Germline values: CDR1 MNHNS, CDR2 SASEGT. This CDR3 comprises 16 residues. The CDR3 region is CASSEANKPWTDTQYF. CDR3 nucleotide sequence: TGTGCCAGCAGTGAAGCGAACAAACCCTGGACAGATACGCAGTATTTT.